This TCR beta chain was profiled in a study of blood T cell repertoires in COVID-19. Across the study: COVID-19 samples collected from the United States, Italy and Spain covered acute and convalescent phases. Sample material is recorded as cDNA or gDNA derived from T cells, B-cell-depleted T cells, or PBMCs.

Study processing details: Estimation of nucleated cell counts relied on the amplification of reference gene primers. The table came from immunoSEQ multiplex PCR; TCRdb's copy has only in-frame clones and leaves some out. Clone size and the V and J calls come from that table; the DNA yielded D and trimming. The table has roughly 74,000 clones, just over 85% seen once; the top ten hold more than 1.5%. Looked up from germline, CDR1 is MNHEY and CDR2 is SMNVEV (reference sequence). The length of the CDR3 is 16 residues. The J segment lost 7 bases and the V segment lost 5 bases, leaving 8 bases of the junction unmatched.

Specimen: peripheral blood. The TCR comes from an elderly woman with active or convalescent COVID-19. The V call is TRBV27, the J call TRBJ2-1, with 13 bases aligning to TRBD2. The CDR3 here is CASSPPGLAGRNEQFF. DNA for the CDR3: TGTGCCAGCAGTCCCCCGGGACTAGCGGGAAGGAATGAGCAGTTCTTC.